Listed below are T cell receptor beta chains from one sample, sequenced in a study of blood T cell repertoires in COVID-19. The assay was immunoSEQ multiplex PCR, and TCRdb's table has in-frame clones only and misses some. The table shows about 360,000 clones, with approximately 86% occurring only once. The material sequenced was peripheral blood. These TCRs come from a human donor in a cohort sampled during active COVID-19. The CDR3 runs from the conserved cysteine through the conserved F or W. The D gene is left open where the match is weak. A row's size may be missing; if present it is once, few, many or a size class.

v_gene	j_gene	abundance	d_gene	CDR3nt	CDR3aa
TRBV1	TRBJ1-2	once	.	TGCACCAGCAGCCAAGATTCCCTCCAACTGGACAGGGACTATGGCTACACCTTC	CTSSQDSLQLDRDYGYTF
TRBV11-2	TRBJ2-2	.	TRBD1	TGTGCCAGCAGAATGGGGGACAGGGGGACCGGGGAGCTGTTTTTT	CASRMGDRGTGELFF
TRBV13	TRBJ2-5	.	.	TGTGCCAGCAGCTTAGACAGAGAAGAGACCCAGTACTTC	CASSLDREETQYF
TRBV5-1	TRBJ2-3	.	TRBD2	TGCGCCAGCAGCTTGGCGGGACTAGCGGGAGCGGCAGATACGCAGTATTTT	CASSLAGLAGAADTQYF
TRBV7-6	TRBJ2-1	.	TRBD2	TGTGCCAGCAGCGCCACGACTAGCGGGGACAATGAGCAGTTCTTC	CASSATTSGDNEQFF
TRBV13	TRBJ2-5	.	TRBD2	TGTGCCAGCAGCTTGGGGACCTGGGGGGGAGAGACCCAGTACTTC	CASSLGTWGGETQYF
TRBV19	TRBJ2-4	.	.	TGTGCCAGTAGTATACCCCGCAGACATCTAGCCAAAAACATTCAGTACTTC	CASSIPRRHLAKNIQYF
TRBV5-1	TRBJ2-7	.	TRBD2	TGCGCCAGCAGCTTCGGGAGCGGGAGGAACTCCTACGAGCAGTACTTC	CASSFGSGRNSYEQYF
TRBV18	TRBJ1-1	.	.	TGTGCCACCTCTACGCAGGGGATGGAGGCTGAAGCTTTCTTT	CATSTQGMEAEAFF
TRBV28	TRBJ2-1	once	.	TGTGCCAGCCTCCCGGCCAGGTTCAATGAGCAGTTCTTC	CASLPARFNEQFF
TRBV20-1	TRBJ1-6	.	TRBD1	TGCAGTGCTAGTCAGGGGGCGGGTAATTCACCCCTCCACTTT	CSASQGAGNSPLHF
TRBV5-1	TRBJ2-1	.	TRBD2	TGCGCCAGCAGCGTCGGATGGGGGGGATACAATGAGCAGTTCTTC	CASSVGWGGYNEQFF
TRBV21-1	TRBJ2-5	.	.	TGTGCCAGCAGCGCCGCGGGACTTCAAGAGACCCAGTACTTC	CASSAAGLQETQYF
TRBV28	TRBJ2-7	.	.	TGTGCCAGCAGTATCATGGGGCACGAGCAGTACTTC	CASSIMGHEQYF
TRBV19	TRBJ2-5	.	.	TGTGCCAGTAGTATGGGCGGCCGGGACTCCCGCGACTTC	CASSMGGRDSRDF
TRBV2	TRBJ2-1	.	TRBD1	TGTGCCAGCAGTGATCAGGGGGTCGGTGAGCAGTTCTTC	CASSDQGVGEQFF
TRBV2	TRBJ2-4	.	.	TGTGCCAGCAGTCCGAAAAACATTCAGTACTTC	CASSPKNIQYF
TRBV6-6	TRBJ2-7	.	TRBD2	TGTGCCAGCAGTAGAGGACTAGCACCCTACGAGCAGTACTTC	CASSRGLAPYEQYF
TRBV6-4	TRBJ2-4	.	TRBD1	TGTGCCAGCAGTGACTCATACGGACAGGGGAGTATTCAGTACTTC	CASSDSYGQGSIQYF
TRBV30	TRBJ2-1	.	.	TGTGCCTGGAGTAACGACATAGACTACAATGAGCAGTTCTTC	CAWSNDIDYNEQFF
TRBV9	TRBJ2-1	.	.	TGTGCCAGCAGCGTTAGCGTGGTCAATGAGCAGTTCTTC	CASSVSVVNEQFF
TRBV7-3	TRBJ2-1	.	.	TGTGCCAGCAGCTTTTGGGGCAGCTCCTACAATGAGCAGTTCTTC	CASSFWGSSYNEQFF
TRBV25-1	TRBJ1-5	.	.	TGTGCCAGCAGACCCCCAGGGCCTCATCAGCCCCAGCATTTT	CASRPPGPHQPQHF
TRBV10-3	TRBJ1-6	.	.	TGTGCCATCAGTGTCTCTGGCAGGGGAGAACCCCTCCACTTT	CAISVSGRGEPLHF
TRBV5-1	TRBJ2-5	.	.	TGCGCCAGCAGCCAATTCCCCAGCGGCCCCACGGAGACCCAGTACTTC	CASSQFPSGPTETQYF
TRBV5-1	TRBJ2-7	.	TRBD2	TGCGCCAGCAGCTTGATAGCGGGAGGGCCCCCCTACGAGCAGTACTTC	CASSLIAGGPPYEQYF
TRBV9	TRBJ2-5	once	.	TGTGCCAGCAGCCCCTCCTCGACAGGCTGGGAGACCCAGTACTTC	CASSPSSTGWETQYF
TRBV20-1	TRBJ2-1	.	.	TGCAGTGCTAGTCGCCGGAGGGACAATGAGCAGTTCTTC	CSASRRRDNEQFF
TRBV19	TRBJ2-7	.	.	TGTGCCAGTAGTATAACGACAGGATACTCCTACGAGCAGTACTTC	CASSITTGYSYEQYF
TRBV6-5	TRBJ2-7	.	.	TGTGCCAGCAGTTACTCAGCGGGACAGGTTCCTTTCGAGCAGTACTTC	CASSYSAGQVPFEQYF
TRBV19	TRBJ1-5	few	.	TGTGCCAGTAGTCCCAATAGCAATCAGCCCCAGCATTTT	CASSPNSNQPQHF
TRBV21-1	TRBJ2-1	.	.	.	CASSKGWGQGTPRWEQFF
TRBV28	TRBJ1-1	.	TRBD1	TGTGCCAGCAGCAGACCGGGACAGGGGTCGAGAGCTGAAGCTTTCTTT	CASSRPGQGSRAEAFF
TRBV28	TRBJ1-6	.	.	TGTGCCAGCAGTACGAACAGGGTGGGCAATTCACCCCTCCACTTT	CASSTNRVGNSPLHF
TRBV3-1/TRBV3-2	TRBJ2-5	once	.	TGTGCCAGCGACCGTCCAGGGGAGCAAGAGACCCAGTACTTC	CASDRPGEQETQYF
TRBV6-5	TRBJ2-1	.	TRBD2	TGTGCCAGCAGTACTAGCGGGAGCAATGAGCAGTTCTTC	CASSTSGSNEQFF
TRBV6-1	TRBJ2-5	medium-sized	TRBD2	TGTGCCAGCAGTGAACTAGCGGGGGGGCAAGAGACCCAGTACTTC	CASSELAGGQETQYF
TRBV4-1	TRBJ2-6	.	.	TGCGCCAGCAGTCCATACAGGACGCAAGGGGCCAACGTCCTGACTTTC	CASSPYRTQGANVLTF
TRBV6-6	TRBJ1-4	.	.	TGTGCCAGCAGGCTGGAGCGGATGGGCAATAATGAAAAACTGTTTTTT	CASRLERMGNNEKLFF
TRBV7-8	TRBJ1-1	.	TRBD1	TGTGCCAGCAGCTTACAGGGGGAGGAGGAAGCTTTCTTT	CASSLQGEEEAFF
TRBV6-5	TRBJ1-1	.	.	TGTGCCATCCTCGTGGGCCCTGAAGCTTTCTTT	CAILVGPEAFF
TRBV3-1/TRBV3-2	TRBJ1-3	.	.	TGTGCCAGCAGCCAAGCCCCAACCGGGTGGGGAAACACCATATATTTT	CASSQAPTGWGNTIYF
TRBV5-6	TRBJ1-5	.	.	TGTGCCAGCAGCAAACCCCCCTTTACAGGGAGCAATCAGCCCCAGCATTTT	CASSKPPFTGSNQPQHF
TRBV5-4	TRBJ2-7	.	TRBD2	TGTGCCAGCAGCTTGAGGGCTAGCGGCCGCTACGAGCAGTACTTC	CASSLRASGRYEQYF
TRBV19	TRBJ1-1	.	TRBD1	TGTGCCAGTAGTATAGAGGGACAGGGGGGCACTGAAGCTTTCTTT	CASSIEGQGGTEAFF
TRBV5-1	TRBJ2-1	.	.	TGCGCCAGCAGCTTGGCCGCGGCAGGGTCCCTTAGCTCCTACAATGAGCAGTTCTTC	CASSLAAAGSLSSYNEQFF
TRBV19	TRBJ2-1	.	.	TGTGCCAGTAGTATTGACTCAAACAATGAGCAGTTCTTC	CASSIDSNNEQFF
TRBV9	TRBJ2-1	.	TRBD2	TGTGCCAGCAGCGAATTAGCGGGGTCCTACAATGAGCAGTTCTTC	CASSELAGSYNEQFF
TRBV9	TRBJ2-2	.	.	TGTGCCAGCAGCGTACAGGGCACCGGGGAGCTGTTTTTT	CASSVQGTGELFF
TRBV10-3	TRBJ1-2	few	TRBD1	TGTGCCATCAGTTACAGGGGTGATGGCTACACCTTC	CAISYRGDGYTF
TRBV10-3	TRBJ2-7	.	.	TGTGCCATCAGTGACCAGCGGCCAGCGGACTACGAGCAGTACTTC	CAISDQRPADYEQYF
TRBV19	TRBJ1-4	.	.	TGTGCCAGTAGCCCCAGTAGGGGAACTAATGAAAAACTGTTTTTT	CASSPSRGTNEKLFF
TRBV7-8	TRBJ1-6	.	.	TGTGCCAGCAGCTTAGCGGGGTTCACAGGGCAGAGGGTTTCACCCCTCCACTTT	CASSLAGFTGQRVSPLHF
TRBV5-1	TRBJ2-1	.	.	TGCGCCAGCAGCTTGGAAACTAGATGGTTCTTC	CASSLETRWFF
TRBV14	TRBJ1-4	.	.	TGTGCCAGCAGCCAACGACACCTTGCAACTAATGAAAAACTGTTTTTT	CASSQRHLATNEKLFF
TRBV30	TRBJ1-2	.	.	TGTGCCTGGACAGGATCAGCTAACTATGGCTACACCTTC	CAWTGSANYGYTF
TRBV7-6	TRBJ2-6	.	.	TGTGCCAGCAGCTTAGTCTCCGGAGTAGGGGCCAACGTCCTGACTTTC	CASSLVSGVGANVLTF